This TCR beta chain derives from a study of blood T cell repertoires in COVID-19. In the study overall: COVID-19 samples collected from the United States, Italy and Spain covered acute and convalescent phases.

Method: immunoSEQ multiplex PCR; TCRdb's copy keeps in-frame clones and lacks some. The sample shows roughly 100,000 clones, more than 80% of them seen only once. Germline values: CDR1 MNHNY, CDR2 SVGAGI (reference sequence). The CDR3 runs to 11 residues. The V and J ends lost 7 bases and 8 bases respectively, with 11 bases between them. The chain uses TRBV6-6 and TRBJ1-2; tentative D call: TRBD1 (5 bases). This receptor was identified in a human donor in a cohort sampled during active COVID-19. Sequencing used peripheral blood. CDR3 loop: CASTHKGGYTF. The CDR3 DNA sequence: TGTGCCAGCACCCACAAGGGGGGCTACACCTTC.